This record concerns one TCR beta chain sequence. Its antigen remains unknown. The data belong to a study of T cell repertoires in cytomegalovirus infection. Study overall: Alongside well-studied HLA-B-restricted CMV epitopes, recently identified HLA-C-restricted CMV epitopes were also used.

The CDR3 loop spans 15 amino acids. CDR1 is SNHLY, CDR2 FYNNEI, per germline. The V gene lost 3 bases and the J gene lost 4 bases, with 13 bases spanning the gap. Using its own MiXCR run on the reads, TCRdb lists one record per CDR3 protein. The data contain about 310,000 distinct CDR3 sequences, roughly 25% of them singletons. Broader study findings: The ex vivo response showed dominance by HLA-C-restricted CMV-specific TCR beta clonotypes.

The receptor was isolated from a human donor in good health (CMV status not recorded). Some clones in this sample may be carry-over from other donors' samples. The sample here was cultured PBMCs, taken from culture after CMV antigen stimulation. V usage is TRBV2 and J usage is TRBJ2-1; D ambiguous. The CDR3 reads CASSERSSPYNEQFF. As DNA, the CDR3 is TGTGCCAGCAGTGAGCGGTCGTCACCTTACAATGAGCAGTTCTTC.